This TCR beta chain emerged from a study of T cell responses to AZD1222 COVID-19 vaccine. This clone was seen only once. TCRdb keeps only in-frame clones here, not all; method: immunoSEQ multiplex PCR. The sample contains 150,000 or so clones, 75% to 95% of which appear only once. V was clipped by 6 bases and J by 6 bases; unmatched bases: 7. There are 14 residues in the CDR3. Germline V lookup: CDR1 MNHEY, CDR2 SMNVEV (reference sequence). J is TRBJ1-5 and V is TRBV27, with 8 bases lining up with TRBD1. This clonotype was obtained from an adult in good health. The input for sequencing was peripheral blood, taken on day 0 of AZD1222 vaccination. The CDR3 is CASRPTGGGQPQHF. The CDR3 DNA is TGTGCCAGCAGGCCAACAGGGGGAGGTCAGCCCCAGCATTTT.